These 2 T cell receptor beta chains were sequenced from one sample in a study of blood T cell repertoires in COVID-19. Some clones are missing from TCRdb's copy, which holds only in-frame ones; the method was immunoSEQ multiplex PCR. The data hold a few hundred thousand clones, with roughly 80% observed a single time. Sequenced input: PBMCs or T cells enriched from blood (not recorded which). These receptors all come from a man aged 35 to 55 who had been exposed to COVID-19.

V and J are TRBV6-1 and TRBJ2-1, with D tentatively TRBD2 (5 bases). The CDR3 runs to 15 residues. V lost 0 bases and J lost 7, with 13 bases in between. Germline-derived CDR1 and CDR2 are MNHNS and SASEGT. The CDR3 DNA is TGTGCCAGCAGTGAAGCGTTGGGGAGTCAAAATGAGCAGTTCTTC. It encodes CASSEALGSQNEQFF.

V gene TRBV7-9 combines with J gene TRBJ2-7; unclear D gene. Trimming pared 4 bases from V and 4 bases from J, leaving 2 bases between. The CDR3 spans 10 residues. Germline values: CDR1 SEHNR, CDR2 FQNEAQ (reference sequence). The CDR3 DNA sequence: TGTGCCAGCAGCTCATACGAGCAGTACTTC. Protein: CASSSYEQYF.